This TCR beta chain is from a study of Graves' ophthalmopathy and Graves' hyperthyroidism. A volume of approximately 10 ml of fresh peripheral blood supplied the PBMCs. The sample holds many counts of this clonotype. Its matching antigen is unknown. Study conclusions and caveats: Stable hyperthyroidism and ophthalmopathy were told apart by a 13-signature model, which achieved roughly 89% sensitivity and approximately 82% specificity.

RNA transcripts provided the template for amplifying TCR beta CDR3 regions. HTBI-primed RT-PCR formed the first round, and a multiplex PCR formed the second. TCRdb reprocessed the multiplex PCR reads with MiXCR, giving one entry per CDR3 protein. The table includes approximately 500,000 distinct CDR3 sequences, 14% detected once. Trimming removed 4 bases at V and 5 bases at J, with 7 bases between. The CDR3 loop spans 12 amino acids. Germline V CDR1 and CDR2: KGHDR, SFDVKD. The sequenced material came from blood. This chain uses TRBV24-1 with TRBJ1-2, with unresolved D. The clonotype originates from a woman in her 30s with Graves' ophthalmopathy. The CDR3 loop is CATSEDVYGYTF. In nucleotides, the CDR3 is TGTGCCACCAGTGAGGATGTTTATGGCTACACCTTC.